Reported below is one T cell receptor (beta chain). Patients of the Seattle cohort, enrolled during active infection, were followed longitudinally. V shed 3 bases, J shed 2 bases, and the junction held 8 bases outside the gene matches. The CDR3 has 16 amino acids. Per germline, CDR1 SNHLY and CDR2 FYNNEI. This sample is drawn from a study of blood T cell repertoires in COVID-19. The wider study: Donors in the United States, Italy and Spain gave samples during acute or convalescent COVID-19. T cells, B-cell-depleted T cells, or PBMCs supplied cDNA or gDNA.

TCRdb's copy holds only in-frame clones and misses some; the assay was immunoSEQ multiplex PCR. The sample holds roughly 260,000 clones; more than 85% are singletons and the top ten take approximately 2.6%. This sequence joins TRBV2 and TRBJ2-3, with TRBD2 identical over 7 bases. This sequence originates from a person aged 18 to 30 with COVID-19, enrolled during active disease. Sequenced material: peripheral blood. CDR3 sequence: CASSDPRAGSTDTQYF. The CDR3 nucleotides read TGTGCCAGCAGTGACCCTAGAGCGGGATCCACAGATACGCAGTATTTT.